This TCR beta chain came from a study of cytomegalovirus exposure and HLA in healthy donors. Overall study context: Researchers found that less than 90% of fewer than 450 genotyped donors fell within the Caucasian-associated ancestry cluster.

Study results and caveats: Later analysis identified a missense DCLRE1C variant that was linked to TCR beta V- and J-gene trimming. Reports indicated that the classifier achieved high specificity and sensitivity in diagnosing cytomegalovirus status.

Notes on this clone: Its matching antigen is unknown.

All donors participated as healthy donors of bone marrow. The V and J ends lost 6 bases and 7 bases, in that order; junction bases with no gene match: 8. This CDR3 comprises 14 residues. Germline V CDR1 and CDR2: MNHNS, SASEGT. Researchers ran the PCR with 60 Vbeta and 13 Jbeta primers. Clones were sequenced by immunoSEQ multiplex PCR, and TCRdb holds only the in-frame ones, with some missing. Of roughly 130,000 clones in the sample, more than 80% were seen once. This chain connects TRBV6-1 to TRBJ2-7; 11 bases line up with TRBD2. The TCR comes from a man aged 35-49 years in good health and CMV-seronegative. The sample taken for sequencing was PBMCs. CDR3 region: CASSPSGGPGEQYF. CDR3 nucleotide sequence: TGTGCCAGCAGCCCTAGCGGGGGGCCCGGGGAGCAGTACTTC.